This T cell receptor beta chain was observed in a study of cytomegalovirus exposure and HLA in healthy donors. A remark on this clone: Its specificity is not known.

Vbeta (60) and Jbeta (13) primers were used in the PCR. Generated by immunoSEQ multiplex PCR, the TCRdb table keeps only in-frame clones and is missing some. The sample comprises fewer than 200,000 clones, 84% of which are singletons, and about 1% rests with the top ten. Findings and caveats of the study: Later analysis revealed greater clonal expansion in HLA-associated TCR beta chains than in equally common others.

Germline V gene sequence: CDR1 SQVTM, CDR2 ANQGSEA. V was pared by 5 bases and J by 10 bases, with 15 bases between. This CDR3 comprises 11 residues. The chain combines TRBV29-1 with TRBJ2-7; maybe TRBD1 (6 bases). This receptor was taken from a man aged 25 to 40 in good health and CMV-seronegative. Sequencing input: PBMCs. This CDR3 reads CSVQRQGHQYF. For the CDR3, the DNA is TGCAGCGTTCAGCGGCAGGGGCACCAGTACTTC.